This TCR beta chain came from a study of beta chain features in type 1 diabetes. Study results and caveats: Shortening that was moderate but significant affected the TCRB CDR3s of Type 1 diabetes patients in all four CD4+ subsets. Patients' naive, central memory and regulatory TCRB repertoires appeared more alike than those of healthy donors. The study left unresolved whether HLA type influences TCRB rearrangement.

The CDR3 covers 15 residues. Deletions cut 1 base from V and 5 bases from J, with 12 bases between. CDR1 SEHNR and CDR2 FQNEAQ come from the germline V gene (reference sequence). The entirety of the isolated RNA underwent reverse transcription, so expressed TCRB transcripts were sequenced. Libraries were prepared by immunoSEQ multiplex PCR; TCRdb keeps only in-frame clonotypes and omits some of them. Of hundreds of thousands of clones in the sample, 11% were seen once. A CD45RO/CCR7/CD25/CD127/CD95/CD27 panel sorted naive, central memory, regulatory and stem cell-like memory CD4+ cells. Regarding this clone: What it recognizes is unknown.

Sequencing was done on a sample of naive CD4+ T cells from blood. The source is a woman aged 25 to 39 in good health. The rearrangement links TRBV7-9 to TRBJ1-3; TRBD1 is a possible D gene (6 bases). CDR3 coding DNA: TGTGCCAGCAGCTTAGACAGGGCCGGAAGAAACACCATATATTTT. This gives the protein CASSLDRAGRNTIYF.